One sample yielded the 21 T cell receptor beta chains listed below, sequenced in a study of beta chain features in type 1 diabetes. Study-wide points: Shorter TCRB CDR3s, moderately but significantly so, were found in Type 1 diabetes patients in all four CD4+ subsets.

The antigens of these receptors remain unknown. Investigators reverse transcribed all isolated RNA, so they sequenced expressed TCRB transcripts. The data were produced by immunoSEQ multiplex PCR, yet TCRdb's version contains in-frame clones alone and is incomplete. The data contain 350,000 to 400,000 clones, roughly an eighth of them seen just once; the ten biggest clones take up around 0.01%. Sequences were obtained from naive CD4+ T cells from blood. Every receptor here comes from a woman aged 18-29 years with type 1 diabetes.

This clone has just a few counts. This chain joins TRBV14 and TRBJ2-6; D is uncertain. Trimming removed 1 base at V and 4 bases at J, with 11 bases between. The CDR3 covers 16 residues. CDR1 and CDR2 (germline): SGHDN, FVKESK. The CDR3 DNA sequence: TGTGCCAGCAGCCAAGTCCTCGGGTCCGGGGCCAACGTCCTGACTTTC. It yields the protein CASSQVLGSGANVLTF.

CDR3 residues: CASSQEESLYNEQFF. The CDR3 coding sequence is TGCGCCAGCAGCCAAGAGGAGTCCTTGTACAATGAGCAGTTCTTC. The chain employs TRBV4-3 and TRBJ2-1, with D unclear. This CDR3 is built from 15 residues. Trimming cost V 0 bases and J 4 bases, with 10 bases left between them. Germline CDR1 reads LGHNA; CDR2 reads YSLEER.

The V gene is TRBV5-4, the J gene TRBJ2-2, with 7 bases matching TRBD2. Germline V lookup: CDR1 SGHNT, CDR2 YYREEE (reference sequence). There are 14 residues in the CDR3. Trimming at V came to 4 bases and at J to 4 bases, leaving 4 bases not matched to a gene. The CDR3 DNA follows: TGTGCCAGCAGCGGGGGGACTACCACCGGGGAGCTGTTTTTT. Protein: CASSGGTTTGELFF.

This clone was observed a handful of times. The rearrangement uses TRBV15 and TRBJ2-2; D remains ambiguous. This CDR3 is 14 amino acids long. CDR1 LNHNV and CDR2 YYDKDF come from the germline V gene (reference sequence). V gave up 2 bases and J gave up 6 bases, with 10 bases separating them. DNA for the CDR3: TGTGCCACCAGCAGAAACAGTGGGCCCGGGGAGCTGTTTTTT. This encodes CATSRNSGPGELFF.

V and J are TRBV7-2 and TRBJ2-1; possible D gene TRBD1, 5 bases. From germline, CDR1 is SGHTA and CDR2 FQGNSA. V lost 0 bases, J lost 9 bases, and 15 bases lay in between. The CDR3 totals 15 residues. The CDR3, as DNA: TGTGCCAGCAGCTTAGCTCGGTCGCAGGGTTCTGAGCAGTTCTTC. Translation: CASSLARSQGSEQFF.

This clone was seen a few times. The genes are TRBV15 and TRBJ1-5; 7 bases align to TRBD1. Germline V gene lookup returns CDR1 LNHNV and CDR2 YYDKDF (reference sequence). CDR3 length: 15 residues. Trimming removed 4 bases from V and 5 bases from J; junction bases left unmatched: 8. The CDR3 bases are TGTGCCACCAGCAACTACCGACAGGGAGATCAGCCCCAGCATTTT. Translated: CATSNYRQGDQPQHF.

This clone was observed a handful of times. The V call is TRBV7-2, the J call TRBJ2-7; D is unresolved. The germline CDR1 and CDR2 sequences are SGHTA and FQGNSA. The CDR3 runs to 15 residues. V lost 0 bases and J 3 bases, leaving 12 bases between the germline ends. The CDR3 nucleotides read TGTGCCAGCAGCTTAGCTGGGCAGGCAAACTACGAGCAGTACTTC. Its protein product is CASSLAGQANYEQYF.

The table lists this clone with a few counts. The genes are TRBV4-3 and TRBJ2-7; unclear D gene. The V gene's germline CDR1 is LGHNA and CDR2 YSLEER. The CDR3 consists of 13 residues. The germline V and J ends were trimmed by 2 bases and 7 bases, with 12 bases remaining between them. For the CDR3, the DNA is TGCGCCAGCAGCCAAAAGCTAGGCCTTGAGCAGTACTTC. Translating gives CASSQKLGLEQYF.

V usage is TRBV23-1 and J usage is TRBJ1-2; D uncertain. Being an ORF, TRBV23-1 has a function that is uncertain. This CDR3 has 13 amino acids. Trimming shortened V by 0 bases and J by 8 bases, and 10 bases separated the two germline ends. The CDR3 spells CASSQSSGLGYTF. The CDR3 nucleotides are TGCGCCAGCAGTCAATCTTCGGGATTAGGCTACACCTTC.

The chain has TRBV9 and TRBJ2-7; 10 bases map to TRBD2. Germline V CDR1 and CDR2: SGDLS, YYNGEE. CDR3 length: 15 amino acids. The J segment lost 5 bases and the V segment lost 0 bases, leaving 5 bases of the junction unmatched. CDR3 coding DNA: TGTGCCAGCAGCGTAGCCCCTAGCGGGAGCCACGAGCAGTACTTC. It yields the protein CASSVAPSGSHEQYF.

The CDR3 sequence: CSVYSGNTIYF. The CDR3 DNA reads TGCAGCGTCTACTCTGGAAACACCATATATTTT. The rearrangement uses TRBV29-1 and TRBJ1-3, with D uncertain. Germline V gene data show CDR1 as SQVTM and CDR2 as ANQGSEA. Deletions cut 6 bases from V and 0 bases from J, with 3 bases between. The CDR3 has 11 residues.

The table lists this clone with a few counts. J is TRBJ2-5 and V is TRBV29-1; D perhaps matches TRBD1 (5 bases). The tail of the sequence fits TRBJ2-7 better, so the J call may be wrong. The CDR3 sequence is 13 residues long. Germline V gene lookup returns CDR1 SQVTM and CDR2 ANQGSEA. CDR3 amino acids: CSVEAKQGYEQYF. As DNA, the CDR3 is TGCAGCGTCGAGGCCAAGCAGGGTTACGAGCAGTACTTC.

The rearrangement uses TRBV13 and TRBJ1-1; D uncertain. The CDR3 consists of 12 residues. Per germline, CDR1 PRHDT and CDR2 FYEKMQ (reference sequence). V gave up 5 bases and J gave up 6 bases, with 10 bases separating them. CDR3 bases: TGTGCCAGCAGCGTTGCCACGGCTGAAGCTTTCTTT. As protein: CASSVATAEAFF.

This CDR3 is CSVPGGYTF. The CDR3 nucleotides are TGCAGCGTTCCGGGTGGCTACACCTTC. This chain uses TRBV29-1 with TRBJ1-2; unclear D gene. CDR3 size: 9 residues. V gave up 5 bases and J gave up 7 bases, with 5 bases separating them. The V gene's germline CDR1 is SQVTM and CDR2 ANQGSEA. The full variable domain, with the rest looked up from reference TRBV29-1 and TRBJ1-2, is SAVISQKPSRDICQRGTSLTIQCQVDSQVTMMFWYRQQPGQSLTLIATANQGSEATYESGFVIDKFPISRPNLTFSTLTVSNMSPEDSSIYLCSVPGGYTFGSGTRLTVV.

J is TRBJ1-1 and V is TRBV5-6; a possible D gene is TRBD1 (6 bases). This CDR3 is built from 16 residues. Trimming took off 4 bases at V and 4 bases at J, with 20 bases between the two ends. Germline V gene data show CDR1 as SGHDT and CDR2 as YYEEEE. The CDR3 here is CASSPAGGGGGTEAFF. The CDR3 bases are TGTGCCAGCAGCCCAGCGGGGGGGGGCGGGGGCACTGAAGCTTTCTTT.

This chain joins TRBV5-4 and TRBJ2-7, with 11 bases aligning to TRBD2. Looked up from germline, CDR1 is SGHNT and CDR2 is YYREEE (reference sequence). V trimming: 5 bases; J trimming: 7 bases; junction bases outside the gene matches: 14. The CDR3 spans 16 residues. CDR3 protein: CASRPGLAETLEEQYF. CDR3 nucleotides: TGTGCCAGCAGGCCGGGACTAGCGGAGACCTTAGAAGAGCAGTACTTC.

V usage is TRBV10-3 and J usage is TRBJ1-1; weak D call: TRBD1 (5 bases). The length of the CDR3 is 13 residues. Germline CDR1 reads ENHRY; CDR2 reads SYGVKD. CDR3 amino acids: CAGAGRENTEAFF. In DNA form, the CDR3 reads TGTGCTGGGGCGGGGCGGGAGAACACTGAAGCTTTCTTT.

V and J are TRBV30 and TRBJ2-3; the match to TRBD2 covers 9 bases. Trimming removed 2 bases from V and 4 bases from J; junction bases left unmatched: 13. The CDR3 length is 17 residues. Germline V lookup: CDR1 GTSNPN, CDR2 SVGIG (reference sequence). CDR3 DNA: TGTGCCTGGAGTTTCGGTGTCAGCGGGAGGCGTCCAGATACGCAGTATTTT. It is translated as CAWSFGVSGRRPDTQYF.

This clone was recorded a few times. The CDR3 loop reads CASSLSPPNEQFF. Here the CDR3 DNA reads TGTGCCAGCAGCCTCAGTCCCCCCAATGAGCAGTTCTTC. The chain recombines TRBV7-9 with TRBJ2-1; D not certain. The V end was cut by 5 bases, the J end by 6 bases, with 11 bases between. Germline loops: CDR1 SEHNR, CDR2 FQNEAQ (reference sequence). CDR3 length: 13 amino acids.

The CDR3 here is CASSYSGTIVEQYF. CDR3 DNA sequence: TGCGCCAGCAGCTACTCCGGGACAATCGTCGAGCAGTACTTC. The chain uses TRBV5-1 and TRBJ2-7, with D tentatively TRBD1 (6 bases). The CDR3 is made up of 14 amino acids. Germline assignment: CDR1 SGHRS and CDR2 YFSETQ. V lost 3 bases and J 6 bases, leaving 16 bases between the germline ends.

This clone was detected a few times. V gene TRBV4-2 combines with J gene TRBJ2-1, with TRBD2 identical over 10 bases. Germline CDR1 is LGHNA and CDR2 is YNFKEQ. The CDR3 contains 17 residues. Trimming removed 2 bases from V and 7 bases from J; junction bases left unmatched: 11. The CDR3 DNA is TGTGCCAGCAGCCAAACGGGGGCTAGCGGGGGTAGGAATGAGCAGTTCTTC. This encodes CASSQTGASGGRNEQFF.